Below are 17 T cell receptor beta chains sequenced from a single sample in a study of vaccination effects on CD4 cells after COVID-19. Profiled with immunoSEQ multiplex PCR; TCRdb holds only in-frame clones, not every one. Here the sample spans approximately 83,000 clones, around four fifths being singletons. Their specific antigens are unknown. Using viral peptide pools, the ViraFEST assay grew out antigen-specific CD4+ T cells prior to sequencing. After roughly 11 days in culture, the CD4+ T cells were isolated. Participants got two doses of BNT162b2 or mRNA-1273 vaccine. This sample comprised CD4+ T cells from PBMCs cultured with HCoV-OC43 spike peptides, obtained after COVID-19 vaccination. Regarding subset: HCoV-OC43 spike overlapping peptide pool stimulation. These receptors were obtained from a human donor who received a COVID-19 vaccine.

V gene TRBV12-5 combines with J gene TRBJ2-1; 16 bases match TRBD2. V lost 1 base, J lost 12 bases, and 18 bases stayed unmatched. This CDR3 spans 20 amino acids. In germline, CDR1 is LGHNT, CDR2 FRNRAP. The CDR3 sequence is CASGLGQLPGLAGGALRQFF. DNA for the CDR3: TGTGCTAGTGGTTTGGGACAGCTCCCGGGACTAGCGGGGGGGGCCCTAAGGCAGTTCTTC. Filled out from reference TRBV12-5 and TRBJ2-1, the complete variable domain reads DARVTQTPRHKVTEMGQEVTMRCQPILGHNTVFWYRQTMMQGLELLAYFRNRAPLDDSGMPKDRFSAEMPDATLATLKIQPSEPRDSAVYFCASGLGQLPGLAGGALRQFFGPGTRLTVL.

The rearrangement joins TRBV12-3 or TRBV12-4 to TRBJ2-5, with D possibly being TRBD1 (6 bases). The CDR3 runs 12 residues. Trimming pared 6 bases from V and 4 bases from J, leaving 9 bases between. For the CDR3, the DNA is TGTGCCAGCAGACAAGGGGGAGAGACCCAGTACTTC. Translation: CASRQGGETQYF.

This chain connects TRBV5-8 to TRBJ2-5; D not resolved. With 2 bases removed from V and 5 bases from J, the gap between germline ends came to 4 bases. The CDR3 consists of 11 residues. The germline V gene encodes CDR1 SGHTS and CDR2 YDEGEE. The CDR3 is CASSFGETQYF. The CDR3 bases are TGTGCCAGCAGCTTCGGCGAGACCCAGTACTTC.

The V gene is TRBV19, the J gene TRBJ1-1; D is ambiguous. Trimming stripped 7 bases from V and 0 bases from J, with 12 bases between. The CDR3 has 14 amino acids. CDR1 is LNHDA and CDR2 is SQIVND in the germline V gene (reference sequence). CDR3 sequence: CASTNGGMNTEAFF. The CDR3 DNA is TGTGCCAGTACTAATGGCGGCATGAACACTGAAGCTTTCTTT.

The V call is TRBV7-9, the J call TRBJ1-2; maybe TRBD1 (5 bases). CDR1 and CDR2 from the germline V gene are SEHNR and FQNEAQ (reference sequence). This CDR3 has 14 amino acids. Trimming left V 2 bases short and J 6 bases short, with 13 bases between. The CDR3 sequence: CASSLQTGENGYTF. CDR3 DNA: TGTGCCAGCAGCTTACAGACGGGGGAAAATGGCTACACCTTC. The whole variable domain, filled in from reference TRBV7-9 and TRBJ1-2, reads DTGVSQNPRHKITKRGQNVTFRCDPISEHNRLYWYRQTLGQGPEFLTYFQNEAQLEKSRLLSDRFSAERPKGSFSTLEIQRTEQGDSAMYLCASSLQTGENGYTFGSGTRLTVV.

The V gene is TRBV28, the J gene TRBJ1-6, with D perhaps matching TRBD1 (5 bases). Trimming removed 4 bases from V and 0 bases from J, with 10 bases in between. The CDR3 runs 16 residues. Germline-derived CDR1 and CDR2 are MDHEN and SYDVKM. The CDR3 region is CASSYPGGSYNSPLHF. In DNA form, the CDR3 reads TGTGCCAGCAGTTACCCCGGGGGCTCCTATAATTCACCCCTCCACTTT.

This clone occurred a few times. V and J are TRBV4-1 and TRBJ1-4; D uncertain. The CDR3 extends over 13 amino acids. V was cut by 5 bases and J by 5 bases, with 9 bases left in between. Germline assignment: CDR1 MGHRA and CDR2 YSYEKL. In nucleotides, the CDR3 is TGCGCCAGCAGCGCAGCAGTCAATGAAAAACTGTTTTTT. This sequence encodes CASSAAVNEKLFF.

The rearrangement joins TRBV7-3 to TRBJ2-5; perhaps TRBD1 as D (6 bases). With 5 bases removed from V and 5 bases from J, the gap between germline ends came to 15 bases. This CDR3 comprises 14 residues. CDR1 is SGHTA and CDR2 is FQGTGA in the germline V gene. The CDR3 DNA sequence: TGTGCCAGCAGCCCCAGCGGACAGAGGGAGACCCAGTACTTC. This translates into CASSPSGQRETQYF.

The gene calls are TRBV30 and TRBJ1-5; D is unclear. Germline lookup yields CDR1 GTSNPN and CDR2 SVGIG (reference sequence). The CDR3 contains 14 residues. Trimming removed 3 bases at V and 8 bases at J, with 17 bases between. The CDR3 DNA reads TGTGCCTGGAGCGGACGGACCGTAGTAAAGCCCCAGCATTTT. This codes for CAWSGRTVVKPQHF.

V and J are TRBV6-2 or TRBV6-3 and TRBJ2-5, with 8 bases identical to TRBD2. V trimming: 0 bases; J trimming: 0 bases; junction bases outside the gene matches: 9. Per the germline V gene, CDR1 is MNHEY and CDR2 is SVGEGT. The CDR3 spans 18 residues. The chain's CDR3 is CASSYSRARGGHQETQYF. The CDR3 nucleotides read TGTGCCAGCAGTTACTCGAGAGCTCGGGGGGGACACCAAGAGACCCAGTACTTC.

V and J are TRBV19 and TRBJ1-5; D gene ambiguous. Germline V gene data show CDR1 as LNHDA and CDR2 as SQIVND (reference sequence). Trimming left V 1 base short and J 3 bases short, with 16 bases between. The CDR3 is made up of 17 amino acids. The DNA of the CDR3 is TGTGCCAGTAGTATAGCCTCCCCCGGGAGGCCCAATCAGCCCCAGCATTTT. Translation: CASSIASPGRPNQPQHF.

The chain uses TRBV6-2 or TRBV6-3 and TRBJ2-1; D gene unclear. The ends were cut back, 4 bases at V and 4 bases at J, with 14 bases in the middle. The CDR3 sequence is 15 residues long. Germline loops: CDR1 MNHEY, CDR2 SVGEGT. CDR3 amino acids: CASSFQMNSYNEQFF. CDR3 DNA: TGTGCCAGCAGTTTCCAGATGAATTCATACAATGAGCAGTTCTTC.

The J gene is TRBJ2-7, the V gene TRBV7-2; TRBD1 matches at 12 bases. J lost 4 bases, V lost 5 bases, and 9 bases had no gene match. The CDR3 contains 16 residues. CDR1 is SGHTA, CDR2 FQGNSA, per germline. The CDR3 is CASSLGGTGGRYEQYV. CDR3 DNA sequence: TGTGCCAGCAGCCTAGGGGGGACAGGGGGCCGGTACGAGCAGTACGTC.

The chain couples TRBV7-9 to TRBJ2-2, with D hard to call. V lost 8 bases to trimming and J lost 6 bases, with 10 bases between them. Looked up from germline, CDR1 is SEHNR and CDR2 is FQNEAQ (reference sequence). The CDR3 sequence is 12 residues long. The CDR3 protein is CASDTPAGELFF. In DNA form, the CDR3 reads TGTGCCAGCGATACCCCGGCCGGGGAGCTGTTTTTT.

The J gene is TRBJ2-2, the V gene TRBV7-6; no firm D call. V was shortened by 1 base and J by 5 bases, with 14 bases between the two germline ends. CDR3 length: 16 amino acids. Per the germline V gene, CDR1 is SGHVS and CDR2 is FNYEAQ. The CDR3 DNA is TGTGCCAGCAGCTTAGAACTGGGTGTGGTTACCGGGGAGCTGTTTTTT. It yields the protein CASSLELGVVTGELFF.

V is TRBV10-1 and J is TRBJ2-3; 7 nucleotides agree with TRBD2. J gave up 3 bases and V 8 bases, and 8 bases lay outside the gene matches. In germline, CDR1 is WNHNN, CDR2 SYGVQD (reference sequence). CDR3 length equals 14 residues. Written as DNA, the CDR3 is TGCGCCAGCGGGAGGGGCCTGGGGACAGATACGCAGTATTTT. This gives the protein CASGRGLGTDTQYF.

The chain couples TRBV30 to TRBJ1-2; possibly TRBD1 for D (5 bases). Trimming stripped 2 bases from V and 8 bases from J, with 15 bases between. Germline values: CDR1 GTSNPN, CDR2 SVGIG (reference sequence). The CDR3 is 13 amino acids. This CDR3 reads CAWSLREASGYTF. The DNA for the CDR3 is TGTGCCTGGAGTCTCAGGGAGGCAAGCGGCTACACCTTC.